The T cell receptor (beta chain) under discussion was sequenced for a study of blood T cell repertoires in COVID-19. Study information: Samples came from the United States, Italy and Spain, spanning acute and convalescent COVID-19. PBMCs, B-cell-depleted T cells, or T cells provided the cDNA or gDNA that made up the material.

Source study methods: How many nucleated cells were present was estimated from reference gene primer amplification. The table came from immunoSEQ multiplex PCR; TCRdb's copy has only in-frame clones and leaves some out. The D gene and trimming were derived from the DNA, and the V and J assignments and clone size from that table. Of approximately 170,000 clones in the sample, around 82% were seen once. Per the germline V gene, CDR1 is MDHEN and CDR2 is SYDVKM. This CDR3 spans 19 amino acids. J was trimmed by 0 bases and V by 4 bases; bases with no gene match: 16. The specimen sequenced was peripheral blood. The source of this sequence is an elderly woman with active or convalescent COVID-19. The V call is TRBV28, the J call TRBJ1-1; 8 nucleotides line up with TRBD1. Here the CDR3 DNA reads TGTGCCAGCAGTTCCTACCGGGTCTCAGGGGGCGAGATGAACACTGAAGCTTTCTTT. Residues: CASSSYRVSGGEMNTEAFF.